A selection of T cell receptor beta chains follows, all from one sample in a study of identical twins. TCRdb re-called the 5' RACE reads with MiXCR, one entry per CDR3 protein. Of 1.5 million to 2 million distinct CDR3 sequences listed, less than 40% are singletons. The sample consisted of cord blood. The receptors shown here come from a newborn girl in good health. Both conserved end residues are part of each CDR3. D genes are given only for firm matches. Part of the rows lack a size; the others show once, few, many or a class for expanded clones.

abundance	v_gene	d_gene	len	j_gene	CDR3nt	CDR3aa
.	TRBV27	.	13	TRBJ2-1	TGTGCCAGCAGTTTCTCAGTTTACAATGAGCAGTTCTTC	CASSFSVYNEQFF
few	TRBV2	.	14	TRBJ2-7	TGTGCCAGCTTGAGTTTAGGACAGTTCTCCGAGCAGTACTTC	CASLSLGQFSEQYF
.	TRBV27	.	16	TRBJ2-7	TGTGCCAGCAGTTTATGGGGGCATAGTCAAGGGTACGAGCAGTACTTC	CASSLWGHSQGYEQYF
.	TRBV11-1	.	14	TRBJ2-4	TGTGCCAGCAGCTCTACAGGGAGAGGGGACATTCAGTACTTC	CASSSTGRGDIQYF
.	TRBV4-2	TRBD1	15	TRBJ1-6	TGTGCCAGCAGCCAAGGACAGGGTTCGGGTTCACCCCTCCACTTT	CASSQGQGSGSPLHF
.	TRBV6-5	TRBD1	16	TRBJ2-1	TGTGCCAGCAGTTACGCGACAGGGGGCGACTACAATGAGCAGTTCTTC	CASSYATGGDYNEQFF
.	TRBV5-6	.	14	TRBJ2-3	TGTGCCAGCAGCTCCGGACTGTCTGGAGATACGCAGTATTTT	CASSSGLSGDTQYF
.	TRBV11-2	TRBD1	16	TRBJ2-3	TGTGCCAGCAGCTTGGTGACAGGGGGCGCCGCAGATACGCAGTATTTT	CASSLVTGGAADTQYF
.	TRBV7-8	.	14	TRBJ1-5	TGTGCCAGCAGCTTATCGGAAAGCAATCAGCCCCAGCATTTT	CASSLSESNQPQHF
few	TRBV6-5	.	14	TRBJ1-1	TGTGCCAGCAGTTACAAGACAGGTTCGGCCCGGTATTTCTTT	CASSYKTGSARYFF
.	TRBV7-2	.	14	TRBJ1-4	TGTGCCAGCAGCTTAGCAGGGTCAGGGGAAAAACTGTTTTTT	CASSLAGSGEKLFF
few	TRBV20-1	.	15	TRBJ1-6	TGCAGTGCTATCTCCAACAGGGTGGCGAATTCACCCCTCCACTTT	CSAISNRVANSPLHF
.	TRBV3-1	TRBD1	16	TRBJ2-7	TGTGCCAGCAGCCAAGAGGGGACAGGGGCATTCTACGAGCAGTACTTC	CASSQEGTGAFYEQYF
.	TRBV10-3	.	15	TRBJ2-7	TGTGCCATCAGTGAGTCCCGGGAATATTCCTACGAGCAGTACTTC	CAISESREYSYEQYF
.	TRBV4-1	.	15	TRBJ2-7	TGCGCCAGCAGCCAAGGGGACCTAGGGACCTACGAGCAGTACTTC	CASSQGDLGTYEQYF
.	TRBV4-2	TRBD2	20	TRBJ2-4	TGTGCCAGCAGCCCAGGACTAGCGGGAATGGGCCCGTCGGCCAAAAACATTCAGTACTTC	CASSPGLAGMGPSAKNIQYF
.	TRBV9	TRBD1	16	TRBJ1-4	TGTGCCAGCAGCCCAGGAAGGACAGGGAGATACGAAAAACTGTTTTTT	CASSPGRTGRYEKLFF
few	TRBV30	TRBD2	14	TRBJ2-3	TGTGCCTGGAGTTTAGCGGGGGGCACAGATACGCAGTATTTT	CAWSLAGGTDTQYF
many	TRBV20-1	.	12	TRBJ1-2	TGCAGTGCTAGAGATTCCGGCTATGGCTACACCTTC	CSARDSGYGYTF
few	TRBV3-1	.	13	TRBJ1-2	TGTGCCAGCAGCCCCACAAGGACCTATGGCTACACCTTC	CASSPTRTYGYTF
few	TRBV29-1	TRBD2	12	TRBJ2-1	TGCGGCGCCCTTAGCGGGGGGGTTGAGCAGTTCTTC	CGALSGGVEQFF
few	TRBV27	.	16	TRBJ2-1	TGTGCCAGCAGTTCAGCGCGGGACTCCTCCTACAATGAGCAGTTCTTC	CASSSARDSSYNEQFF
few	TRBV10-3	TRBD1	14	TRBJ1-2	TGTGCCACCAACGACAGGGCCGAAAACTATGGCTACACCTTC	CATNDRAENYGYTF
few	TRBV5-1	.	14	TRBJ2-2	TGCGCCAGCAGCCCACAGGAACACACCGGGGAGCTGTTTTTT	CASSPQEHTGELFF
.	TRBV20-1	.	14	TRBJ2-5	TGCAGTGCTAGGGGCCTTGCGATACAAGAGACCCGGTACTTC	CSARGLAIQETRYF
.	TRBV14	.	15	TRBJ1-1	TGTGCCAGCAGCCCTTGGCCTAAACAGAACACTGAAGCTTTCTTT	CASSPWPKQNTEAFF
.	TRBV7-9	.	16	TRBJ2-1	TGTGCCAGCAGCTTACGACAGCCTCCCTCCTACAATGAGCAGTTCTTC	CASSLRQPPSYNEQFF
.	TRBV5-1	.	13	TRBJ2-2	TGCGCCAGCAGCTCTTTATACACCGGGGAGCTGTTTTTT	CASSSLYTGELFF
.	TRBV6-6	.	14	TRBJ2-5	TGTGCCAGCAGTTCGGCGAGGGCCTACGATGAGCAGTACTTC	CASSSARAYDEQYF
.	TRBV7-9	.	16	TRBJ2-7	TGTGCCATCAGCTCGGCCGGGACCGAGAGCTCCTACGAGCAGTACTTC	CAISSAGTESSYEQYF
.	TRBV6-5	TRBD1	15	TRBJ2-1	TGTGCCAGCAGCTCCGACAGGGGGTTCTACAATGAGCAGTTCTTC	CASSSDRGFYNEQFF
.	TRBV28	.	15	TRBJ2-3	TGTGCCAGCAGTCCACCGGGACTTTACACAGATGCGCAGTATTTT	CASSPPGLYTDAQYF
few	TRBV10-3	TRBD2	15	TRBJ2-1	TGTGCCATCAGTGTATCCAGCGGGGGAGGGAATGAGCAGTTCTTC	CAISVSSGGGNEQFF
few	TRBV12-3/TRBV12-4	.	12	TRBJ1-2	TGTGCCAGCGCGAGGGGCTGGAGAGGCTACACCTTC	CASARGWRGYTF
.	TRBV20-1	.	12	TRBJ2-4	TGCAGTGCTAGTTCGGACAGAGACATTCAGTACTTC	CSASSDRDIQYF
.	TRBV12-3/TRBV12-4	.	13	TRBJ1-1	TGTGCCAGCAGTTTACAGGTCGGCACTGAAGCTTTCTTT	CASSLQVGTEAFF
.	TRBV20-1	TRBD2	15	TRBJ2-1	TGCAGTGCTAGAGATTCACTAGCGGGGGGCCGTGAGCAGTTCTTC	CSARDSLAGGREQFF
few	TRBV9	TRBD2	16	TRBJ2-3	TGTGCCAGCAGCGTACAGCGGGGGACTACCACAGATACGCAGTATTTT	CASSVQRGTTTDTQYF
.	TRBV19	.	18	TRBJ1-1	TGTGCCAGTACTCTCCATCACCCTATCAGGGAATTGGGCACTGAAGCTTTCTTT	CASTLHHPIRELGTEAFF
few	TRBV2	TRBD1	12	TRBJ2-7	TGTGCCAGCGGGTATACAGGGGGCGAGCAGTACTTC	CASGYTGGEQYF
few	TRBV2	.	14	TRBJ2-1	TGTGCCAGCAGGACCCGGGACAACTACAATGAGCAGTTCTTC	CASRTRDNYNEQFF
.	TRBV7-2	.	15	TRBJ2-3	TGTGCCAGCAGCCTGGGGACCCCCGGGTTGGATACGCAGTATTTT	CASSLGTPGLDTQYF
.	TRBV4-2	.	14	TRBJ2-2	TGTGCCAGCAGCCCAGGACGTTTTTCCGGGGAGCTGTTTTTT	CASSPGRFSGELFF
.	TRBV24-1	.	12	TRBJ2-5	TGTGCCACCAGTGATAGTGGGTACGAGCACTACTTC	CATSDSGYEHYF
.	TRBV25-1	.	11	TRBJ2-4	TGTGCCAGCAGTGGGGTTCGGATTCAGTACTTC	CASSGVRIQYF
.	TRBV21-1	.	14	TRBJ2-3	TGTGCCAGCGTCCTACCTGAGAGCACAGATACGCAGTATTTT	CASVLPESTDTQYF
many	TRBV29-1	.	16	TRBJ2-1	TGCAGCGCCGGGGAGGTTGGTATTGCAGGGTACAATGAGCAGTTCTTC	CSAGEVGIAGYNEQFF
.	TRBV7-2	TRBD1	15	TRBJ1-2	TGTGCCAGCAACCCCGGACAGGCCCCTTACTATGGCTACACCTTC	CASNPGQAPYYGYTF
few	TRBV20-1	.	13	TRBJ1-5	TGCAGTGCTGGGGACACCTCGTTAACAGCCCAGCATTTT	CSAGDTSLTAQHF
once	TRBV25-1	.	13	TRBJ1-6	TGTGCCAGCCACGGGCAATATAATTCACCCCTCCACTTT	CASHGQYNSPLHF
.	TRBV20-1	TRBD2	13	TRBJ2-3	TGCAGTGCCCTTAGCGGGGGGGCGGATACGCAGTATTTT	CSALSGGADTQYF
.	TRBV20-1	.	15	TRBJ2-5	TGCAGTGCTAGAGATCTCAAGCAACCCCAAGAGACCCAGTACTTC	CSARDLKQPQETQYF
many	TRBV5-5	.	13	TRBJ1-2	TGTGCCAGCAGCTTGGTGGTAGGGTATGGCTACACCTTC	CASSLVVGYGYTF